The present entry profiles one TCR beta chain with its context. The data belong to a study of blood T cells in healthy people across ages. Next came a second PCR, run for about 7 to 12 cycles, which used a sample-barcoded 5' primer along with a J-beta primer mix. TCRdb called the 5' RACE reads again in MiXCR, with one record for every CDR3 protein. This sample has hundreds of thousands of distinct CDR3 sequences; more than 20% occur once, and the top ten carry just under 9.5%. Germline V gives CDR1 MNHEY, CDR2 SMNVEV (reference sequence). V lost 6 bases, J lost 5 bases, and 2 bases lay in between. This CDR3 comprises 10 residues. There were healthy Caucasian individuals from Russia, aged about 6 to 100, serving as donors. Another study also made use of these data, one on T cells of mothers and their children. That publication notes: The analysis detected no persistent microchimeric T cell clones.

V gene TRBV27 combines with J gene TRBJ1-5; D not resolved. Material for sequencing was blood. This TCR derives from a boy aged 5 to 17 in good health. In nucleotides, the CDR3 is TGTGCCAGCAGCTATCAGCCCCAGCATTTT. Translated, it gives CASSYQPQHF.